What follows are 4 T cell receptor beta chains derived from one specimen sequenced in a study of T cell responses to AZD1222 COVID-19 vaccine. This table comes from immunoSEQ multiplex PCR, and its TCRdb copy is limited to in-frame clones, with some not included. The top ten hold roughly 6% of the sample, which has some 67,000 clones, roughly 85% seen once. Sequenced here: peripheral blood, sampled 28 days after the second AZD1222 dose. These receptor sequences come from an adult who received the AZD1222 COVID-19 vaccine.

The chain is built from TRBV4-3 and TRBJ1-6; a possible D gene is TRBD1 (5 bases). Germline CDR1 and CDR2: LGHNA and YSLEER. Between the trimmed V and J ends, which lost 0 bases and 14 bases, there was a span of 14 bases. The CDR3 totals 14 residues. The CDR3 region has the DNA TGCGCCAGCAGCCAAGATTCGACAGTTAAGTCCCTCCACTTT. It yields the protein CASSQDSTVKSLHF.

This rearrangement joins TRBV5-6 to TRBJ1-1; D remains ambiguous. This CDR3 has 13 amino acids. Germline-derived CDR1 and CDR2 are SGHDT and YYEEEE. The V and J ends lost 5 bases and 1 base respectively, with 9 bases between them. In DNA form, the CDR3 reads TGTGCCAGCAGTGTGGGATGGAACACTGAAGCTTTCTTT. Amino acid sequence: CASSVGWNTEAFF.

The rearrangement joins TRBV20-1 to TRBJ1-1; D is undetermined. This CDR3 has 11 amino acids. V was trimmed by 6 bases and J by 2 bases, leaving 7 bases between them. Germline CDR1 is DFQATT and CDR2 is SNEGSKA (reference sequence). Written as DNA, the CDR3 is TGCAGTGCGCGGGTAAACACTGAAGCTTTCTTT. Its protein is CSARVNTEAFF.

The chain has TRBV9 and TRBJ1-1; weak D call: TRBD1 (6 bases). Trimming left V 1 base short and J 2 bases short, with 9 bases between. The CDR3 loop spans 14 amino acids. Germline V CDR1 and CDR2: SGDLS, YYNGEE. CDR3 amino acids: CASSVLDRNTEAFF. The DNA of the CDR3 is TGTGCCAGCAGCGTATTGGACAGAAACACTGAAGCTTTCTTT.